This T cell receptor (beta chain) was obtained from a study of CD8 T cells in ankylosing spondylitis. V was pared by 10 bases and J by 9 bases, with 24 bases between. The CDR3 is 14 amino acids. CDR1 and CDR2 from the germline V gene are MDHEN and SYDVKM. One entry per CDR3 protein results from TCRdb running MiXCR on the 5' RACE reads. The table lists 200,000 to 250,000 distinct CDR3 sequences, approximately 12% of them singletons. This clonotype was obtained from a male donor with ankylosing spondylitis or in good health (not recorded which). The V gene is TRBV28, the J gene TRBJ1-2; D not certain. Sequenced sample: blood, either unsorted or a sorted T cell fraction (not recorded which). The CDR3 DNA reads TGTGCCATCAGCCCCGGGCTACTTTCCTCGCGCTACACCTTC. It codes for CAISPGLLSSRYTF.